Below, 29 T cell receptor beta chains from the same sample are listed, as sequenced in a study of regulatory T cells in long-lasting Graves disease. Time point here: persistent/refractory GD, antithyroid drugs over 5 years with positive TRAb. Construction of the TCR library relied on RNA isolated from PBMCs. iRepertoire HTBI primers and Arm-PCR of CDR3 regions built TCR beta libraries. TCRdb reprocessed the multiplex PCR reads with MiXCR, giving one entry per CDR3 protein. The table shows about 470,000 distinct CDR3 sequences, with less than 25% occurring only once. Sequenced here: peripheral blood mononuclear cells (PBMCs), sampled when the disease was refractory, from a patient treated with antithyroid drugs. The receptors originated from a female donor with Graves disease.

V and J are TRBV2 and TRBJ2-1, with no clear D. CDR1 is SNHLY and CDR2 is FYNNEI in the germline V gene. V lost 7 bases, J lost 13 bases, and 11 bases lay in between. The CDR3 extends over 10 amino acids. CDR3 in amino acids: CASKGSAQFF. DNA of the CDR3: TGTGCCAGCAAAGGAAGCGCTCAGTTCTTC.

The chain employs TRBV30 and TRBJ2-7; D is perhaps TRBD1 (6 bases). Trimming took 3 bases from V and 7 from J, leaving 16 bases between them. CDR3 length equals 13 residues. Looked up from germline, CDR1 is GTSNPN and CDR2 is SVGIG (reference sequence). The CDR3 bases are TGTGCCTGGAGAACCCACAGGGCAGGAGAGCAGTACTTC. This encodes CAWRTHRAGEQYF. Supplemented by reference TRBV30 and TRBJ2-7, the full variable domain reads SQTIHQWPATLVQPVGSPLSLECTVEGTSNPNLYWYRQAAGRGLQLLFYSVGIGQISSEVPQNLSASRPQDRQFILSSKKLLLSDSGFYLCAWRTHRAGEQYFGPGTRLTVT.

This clonotype was seen many times. In DNA form, the CDR3 reads TGTGCCAGCAGCCCGGGACTCATAAGCGGCTACACCTTC. Protein: CASSPGLISGYTF. The V call is TRBV28, the J call TRBJ1-2; possible D gene TRBD1, 5 bases. The CDR3 has 13 residues. Germline V gene lookup returns CDR1 MDHEN and CDR2 SYDVKM. V was trimmed by 6 bases and J by 8 bases, leaving 16 bases between them.

V gene TRBV12-3 or TRBV12-4 combines with J gene TRBJ1-5, with 9 bases lining up with TRBD1. The CDR3 totals 15 residues. Trimming at V came to 5 bases and at J to 6 bases, leaving 8 bases not matched to a gene. CDR3 bases: TGTGCCAGCAGTCTACAGGGGGCGCTAGGTCAGCCCCAGCATTTT. It specifies CASSLQGALGQPQHF.

This clonotype was found many times. The rearrangement uses TRBV28 and TRBJ2-7, with D maybe TRBD2 (6 bases). Germline values: CDR1 MDHEN, CDR2 SYDVKM. This CDR3 has 14 residues. The germline V and J ends were trimmed by 8 bases and 6 bases, with 20 bases remaining between them. CDR3 sequence: CASLYPSGVGEQYF. Written as DNA, the CDR3 is TGTGCCAGCCTATACCCGTCGGGAGTAGGCGAGCAGTACTTC.

This clonotype was seen many times. The J gene is TRBJ2-7, the V gene TRBV5-1; D is tentatively TRBD1 or TRBD2 (5 bases each). CDR1 is SGHRS, CDR2 YFSETQ, per germline. V was pared by 4 bases and J by 5 bases, with 22 bases between. CDR3 length: 16 amino acids. In DNA form, the CDR3 reads TGCGCCAGCAGCCCGGCGCTTGGGGACGGCTCTCACGAGCAGTACTTC. Its protein product is CASSPALGDGSHEQYF.

The V and J genes are TRBV19 and TRBJ2-5, with D perhaps matching TRBD2 (7 bases). Germline V gene data show CDR1 as LNHDA and CDR2 as SQIVND (reference sequence). V was cut by 4 bases and J by 0 bases, with 12 bases left in between. This CDR3 has 15 amino acids. The DNA of the CDR3 is TGTGCCAGTAGTACTCGCGGGGGCTACCAAGAGACCCAGTACTTC. Its protein product is CASSTRGGYQETQYF.

This clonotype was seen ten or more times. This chain joins TRBV5-5 and TRBJ2-7; D is unclear. Between the trimmed V and J ends, which lost 1 base and 6 bases, there was a span of 11 bases. Germline V gene lookup returns CDR1 SGHKS and CDR2 YYEKEE (reference sequence). The CDR3 is 13 amino acids. The CDR3, as DNA: TGTGCCAGCAGCTTGCGGTCATCGGGCGAGCAGTACTTC. It yields the protein CASSLRSSGEQYF.

The chain joins TRBV5-1 to TRBJ1-1; a weak D match, TRBD1 (6 bases). The V end was cut by 0 bases, the J end by 5 bases, with 17 bases between. The length of the CDR3 is 16 residues. Germline CDR1 is SGHRS and CDR2 is YFSETQ. This CDR3 is CASSLVPTGPVTEAFF. The CDR3, as DNA: TGCGCCAGCAGCTTGGTACCGACAGGCCCGGTTACTGAAGCTTTCTTT.

This clonotype was detected ten times or more. CDR3 DNA: TGTGCCAGCAGCTACTTAAACAATGAGCAGTTCTTC. Translating it yields CASSYLNNEQFF. The chain has TRBV7-3 and TRBJ2-1; no reliable D call. The CDR3 has 12 residues. Germline V gene sequence: CDR1 SGHTA, CDR2 FQGTGA. Deletions cut 4 bases from V and 5 bases from J, with 6 bases between.

This clonotype appeared many times. The J gene is TRBJ2-4, the V gene TRBV7-8; 10 bases fit TRBD1. V dropped 2 bases and J dropped 6; count of bases not matched to a gene: 1. Germline V CDR1 and CDR2: SGHVS, FQNEAQ. The CDR3 extends over 14 amino acids. The CDR3 bases are TGTGCCAGCAGCTTAAGGACAGGGGGAAACATTCAGTACTTC. Protein sequence: CASSLRTGGNIQYF.

This clonotype was detected a few times. This chain connects TRBV6-5 to TRBJ2-7; D gene uncertain. The V end was cut by 0 bases, the J end by 0 bases, with 15 bases between. CDR3 length: 17 residues. The V gene's germline CDR1 is MNHEY and CDR2 SVGAGI. The CDR3 DNA reads TGTGCCAGCAGTTACTCCAGCTTAAGTCATTTCTCCTACGAGCAGTACTTC. It yields the protein CASSYSSLSHFSYEQYF.

The rearrangement uses TRBV18 and TRBJ2-5, with D hard to call. V lost 0 bases and J lost 4, with 6 bases in between. The CDR3 spans 13 residues. The germline gives CDR1 KGHSH, CDR2 LQKENI. In DNA, the CDR3 is TGTGCCAGCTCACCACCGTTCCCAGAGACCCAGTACTTC. Encoded protein: CASSPPFPETQYF.

The rearrangement uses TRBV7-9 and TRBJ2-7; 8 bases fit TRBD2. From germline, CDR1 is SEHNR and CDR2 FQNEAQ (reference sequence). V gave up 2 bases and J gave up 6 bases; unmatched junction bases: 6. The CDR3 spans 14 residues. The CDR3: CASSLMTGGGEQYF. CDR3 in DNA: TGTGCCAGCAGCTTAATGACCGGGGGGGGCGAGCAGTACTTC.

CDR3 bases: TGCAGTGCTCTACACTGGGACAGTCAAGAGACCCAGTACTTC. Translation: CSALHWDSQETQYF. The chain couples TRBV20-1 to TRBJ2-5, with 7 bases matching TRBD1. Germline-derived CDR1 and CDR2 are DFQATT and SNEGSKA (reference sequence). V was clipped by 5 bases and J by 2 bases; unmatched bases: 8. The CDR3 runs to 14 residues.

This clonotype turned up a few times. J is TRBJ2-7 and V is TRBV6-1; D may correspond to TRBD1 or TRBD2 (5 bases each). The CDR3 has 14 residues. The V end lost 6 bases, the J end lost 0 bases, and 12 bases lay between the germline ends. Looked up from germline, CDR1 is MNHNS and CDR2 is SASEGT. The CDR3 DNA follows: TGTGCCAGCAGGAGGGGTCAAAACTCCTACGAGCAGTACTTC. Protein: CASRRGQNSYEQYF.

The V and J genes are TRBV6-5 and TRBJ2-3, with 8 bases fitting TRBD1. The CDR3 spans 17 residues. Germline trimming cut 0 bases from V and 1 base from J; bases unmatched to any gene: 6. Germline CDR1 reads MNHEY; CDR2 reads SVGAGI. CDR3 sequence: CASSYSRGTGGTDTQYF. The CDR3 region has the DNA TGTGCCAGCAGTTACTCGAGGGGGACAGGTGGCACAGATACGCAGTATTTT.

The sample holds many counts of this clonotype. The chain uses TRBV27 and TRBJ2-6; tentative D call: TRBD2 (5 bases). The CDR3 runs to 15 residues. The ends were cut back, 4 bases at V and 0 bases at J, with 7 bases in the middle. Germline CDR1 MNHEY, CDR2 SMNVEV (reference sequence). CDR3 sequence: CASSYEGSGANVLTF. The DNA for the CDR3 is TGTGCCAGCAGTTACGAGGGCTCTGGGGCCAACGTCCTGACTTTC.

About this clonotype itself: Relative to the germline gene, one junction end is altered; a read error may explain this. The V gene is TRBV28, the J gene TRBJ2-7, with TRBD1 matching 9 bases. The CDR3 is 14 residues long. CDR1 is MDHEN and CDR2 is SYDVKM in the germline V gene. CDR3 coding DNA: TGTGTCAGCAGTCCGGGACAGGGTCGCTACGAGCAGTACTTC. Protein: CVSSPGQGRYEQYF.

This clonotype showed up just a few times. A read error is possible here, since a much larger clone lies one base away. The chain carries TRBV6-2 or TRBV6-3 and TRBJ1-2, with TRBD1 as a possible D gene (6 bases). Trimming took off 7 bases at V and 7 bases at J, with 19 bases between the two ends. CDR1 is MNHEY, CDR2 SVGEGT, per germline. CDR3 length: 14 residues. Here the CDR3 DNA reads TGTGCCAGCAAGAAGCTCGGGACACTTTGTGGCTACACCTTC. Translation gives CASKKLGTLCGYTF.

This clonotype was picked up one time. This sequence joins TRBV3-2 and TRBJ2-3. TRBV3-2 corresponds to a pseudogene. This CDR3 contains 16 residues. The CDR3 DNA follows: TGTGCCAGCAGCCATAAGAGGCAAAATAGGACAAACACGCAGTATTTT. It yields the protein CASSHKRQNRTNTQYF.

The chain uses TRBV12-3 or TRBV12-4 and TRBJ2-7; TRBD2 matches 11 bases. J lost 1 base, V lost 8 bases, and 4 bases had no gene match. This CDR3 contains 14 residues. CDR3 amino acids: CASGTSGGSYEQYF. DNA for the CDR3: TGTGCCAGCGGCACTAGCGGGGGATCCTACGAGCAGTACTTC.

This clonotype has a handful of counts. This rearrangement joins TRBV11-2 to TRBJ1-5; 7 bases map to TRBD1. The CDR3 has 18 residues. Unmatched junction bases numbered 13, after V lost 5 bases and J lost 0 bases. Germline assignment: CDR1 SGHAT and CDR2 FQNNGV. CDR3 protein: CASSTAQQGRNSNQPQHF. Written as DNA, the CDR3 is TGTGCCAGCAGCACCGCACAACAGGGGCGCAATAGCAATCAGCCCCAGCATTTT.

This clonotype came up many times. The rearrangement uses TRBV27 and TRBJ2-7; D is unresolved. Germline CDR1 reads MNHEY; CDR2 reads SMNVEV (reference sequence). The CDR3 is made up of 12 amino acids. V lost 8 bases and J lost 3, with 11 bases in between. The CDR3 protein is CASSFVSYEQYF. DNA for the CDR3: TGTGCCAGCTCCTTTGTAAGCTACGAGCAGTACTTC.

This clonotype occurred many times. The chain links TRBV14 to TRBJ2-7, with 7 positions matching TRBD1. V shed 5 bases and J 3 bases; nucleotides not matched to a gene: 7. Germline loops: CDR1 SGHDN, CDR2 FVKESK. The CDR3 is 14 amino acids. The CDR3 DNA sequence: TGTGCCAGCAGCTCATCGGGACAGTACTACGAGCAGTACTTC. This codes for CASSSSGQYYEQYF. Based on the CDR3 plus reference TRBV14 and TRBJ2-7, the full variable domain is EAGVTQFPSHSVIEKGQTVTLRCDPISGHDNLYWYRRVMGKEIKFLLHFVKESKQDESGMPNNRFLAERTGGTYSTLKVQPAELEDSGVYFCASSSSGQYYEQYFGPGTRLTVT.

The rearrangement joins TRBV20-1 to TRBJ1-4; 12 nucleotides agree with TRBD1. Per germline, CDR1 DFQATT and CDR2 SNEGSKA (reference sequence). CDR3 length: 18 residues. V lost 2 bases to trimming and J lost 7 bases; unmatched junction nucleotides: 14. The CDR3 nucleotides are TGCAGTGCTAGAATCCGGGACAGGGGGCGCGGCGGGGGTGAAAAACTGTTTTTT. This encodes CSARIRDRGRGGGEKLFF.

The CDR3 region has the DNA TGTGCCAGCAGTTTACCCTCTTGGACTAGCGGGAAATCGATGGTAATCACCGGGGAGCTGTTTTTT. Translation gives CASSLPSWTSGKSMVITGELFF. This chain links TRBV12-3 or TRBV12-4 with TRBJ2-2, with 12 bases identical to TRBD2. This CDR3 spans 22 amino acids. The J segment lost 4 bases and the V segment lost 2 bases, leaving 20 bases of the junction unmatched.

The V gene is TRBV27, the J gene TRBJ2-7; D possibly uses TRBD1 or TRBD2 (5 bases each). Deletions cut 6 bases from V and 7 bases from J, with 19 bases between. Looked up from germline, CDR1 is MNHEY and CDR2 is SMNVEV (reference sequence). The CDR3 consists of 14 residues. CDR3 nucleotide sequence: TGTGCCAGCAGCCAAGAATTCGACAGAGGGGAGCAGTACTTC. This translates into CASSQEFDRGEQYF.

This clonotype was found a few times. J is TRBJ2-2 and V is TRBV20-1, with TRBD2 matching over 7 bases. From germline, CDR1 is DFQATT and CDR2 SNEGSKA (reference sequence). The CDR3 has 18 residues. V shed 5 bases and J 6 bases; nucleotides not matched to a gene: 21. CDR3 protein: CSARPLFTPGGRAGELFF. Here the CDR3 DNA reads TGCAGTGCTCGACCCTTATTTACACCGGGGGGACGCGCCGGGGAGCTGTTTTTT.